The 8 T cell receptor beta chains below come from one sample, sequenced in a study of T-cell memory formation after mild COVID-19. TCRdb reanalysed the 5' RACE reads using MiXCR and keeps one entry per CDR3 protein. In the table there are about 320,000 distinct CDR3 sequences, approximately 15% of which are singletons. The source material was PBMCs or a T cell subset sorted from them (not recorded which). The receptors stem from a man younger than 35 who had mild COVID-19 (a few samples of this study predate the infection). Cell type and time point are not known.

The V call is TRBV7-2, the J call TRBJ2-7; D possibly corresponds to TRBD1 (5 bases). The ends were cut back, 2 bases at V and 4 bases at J, with 9 bases in the middle. The CDR3 sequence is 13 residues long. Germline-derived CDR1 and CDR2 are SGHTA and FQGNSA. The chain's CDR3 is CASSLWAGYEQYV. CDR3 coding DNA: TGTGCCAGCAGCTTATGGGCAGGGTACGAGCAGTACGTC.

This clonotype was counted only a few times. The chain has TRBV7-2 and TRBJ1-2, with D maybe TRBD1 (6 bases). Germline V lookup: CDR1 SGHTA, CDR2 FQGNSA. The V gene lost 4 bases and the J gene lost 4 bases, with 7 bases spanning the gap. The CDR3 length is 12 residues. The CDR3 region is CASSWDTYGYTF. CDR3 nucleotides: TGTGCCAGCAGCTGGGACACCTATGGCTACACCTTC. The whole variable domain, filled in from reference TRBV7-2 and TRBJ1-2, reads GAGVSQSPSNKVTEKGKDVELRCDPISGHTALYWYRQSLGQGLEFLIYFQGNSAPDKSGLPSDRFSAERTGGSVSTLTIQRTQQEDSAVYLCASSWDTYGYTFGSGTRLTVV.

This sequence joins TRBV20-1 and TRBJ1-3; 7 bases fit TRBD1. V lost 5 bases to trimming and J lost 2 bases; unmatched junction nucleotides: 3. CDR1 and CDR2 (germline): DFQATT, SNEGSKA (reference sequence). The CDR3 covers 13 residues. This chain's CDR3 is CSAVRGPGNTIYF. CDR3 nucleotide sequence: TGCAGTGCTGTGAGGGGGCCTGGAAACACCATATATTTT.

This chain connects TRBV7-9 to TRBJ1-5, with D perhaps TRBD1 (6 bases). The CDR3 extends over 14 amino acids. Trimming stripped 5 bases from V and 3 bases from J, with 11 bases between. Germline CDR1 is SEHNR and CDR2 is FQNEAQ (reference sequence). The CDR3 DNA reads TGTGCCAGCAGCGAAGGACAGATCAATCAGCCCCAGCATTTT. It translates to CASSEGQINQPQHF. Full variable domain (outside the CDR3, taken from reference TRBV7-9 and TRBJ1-5): DTGVSQNPRHKITKRGQNVTFRCDPISEHNRLYWYRQTLGQGPEFLTYFQNEAQLEKSRLLSDRFSAERPKGSFSTLEIQRTEQGDSAMYLCASSEGQINQPQHFGDGTRLSIL.

This clonotype was seen a handful of times. This sequence joins TRBV20-1 and TRBJ2-3, with TRBD2 matching 7 bases. This CDR3 spans 14 amino acids. Per the germline V gene, CDR1 is DFQATT and CDR2 is SNEGSKA (reference sequence). Trimming took 5 bases from V and 1 from J; bases not matched to a gene: 6. The CDR3 DNA reads as TGCAGTGCTCAAAGCGGGGCTGGCACAGATACGCAGTATTTT. This encodes CSAQSGAGTDTQYF.

Notes on this clonotype: Sequence at one end of the junction differs from germline and may be a read error. The chain couples TRBV9 to TRBJ2-3; 9 bases match TRBD2. The length of the CDR3 is 15 residues. Germline V CDR1 and CDR2: SGDLS, YYNGEE. The CDR3, as DNA: TGTGCCAGCACGAAAACCGGGACTAGCATAGATACGCAGTATTTT. Its translation: CASTKTGTSIDTQYF.

This clonotype was counted only a few times. The chain employs TRBV6-5 and TRBJ1-4; D gene uncertain. In germline, CDR1 is MNHEY, CDR2 SVGAGI. This CDR3 has 11 residues. Trimming removed 8 bases from V and 5 bases from J, with 6 bases in between. CDR3 loop: CASGGNEKLFF. The CDR3 DNA follows: TGTGCCAGCGGTGGGAATGAAAAACTGTTTTTT.

V gene TRBV30 combines with J gene TRBJ1-6; D gene ambiguous. The V end lost 0 bases, the J end lost 8 bases, and 5 bases lay between the germline ends. CDR1 and CDR2 (germline): GTSNPN, SVGIG (reference sequence). The CDR3 has 12 residues. In DNA form, the CDR3 reads TGTGCCTGGAGTGTTGGGGATTCACCCCTCCACTTT. This translates into CAWSVGDSPLHF.